This T cell receptor beta chain was found in a study of beta chain features in type 1 diabetes. Findings and limits, study-wide: Patients with Type 1 diabetes showed moderately but significantly shorter TCRB CDR3s in all four CD4+ subsets.

This CDR3 comprises 13 residues. The junction had 4 bases not matched to a gene; V was cut back by 6 bases and J by 7 bases. CDR1 is LNHDA, CDR2 SQIVND, per germline (reference sequence). Via CD45RO/CCR7/CD25/CD127/CD95/CD27, cells of the CD4+ naive, central memory, regulatory and stem cell-like memory subsets were sorted. What was sequenced were expressed TCRB transcripts, since all of the isolated RNA had been reverse transcribed. Assay: immunoSEQ multiplex PCR; the TCRdb copy retains only in-frame clones and omits some. The sample shows more than 55,000 clones, 40% to 60% of them seen only once. Worth noting for this clone: The target antigen is unknown.

The chain uses TRBV19 and TRBJ1-5; 9 bases map to TRBD1. This TCR was recovered from a woman aged 40 to 55 with type 1 diabetes. Sequenced: Tregs from blood. This CDR3 is CASRDRGGQPQHF. Written as DNA, the CDR3 is TGTGCCAGTAGGGACAGGGGAGGCCAGCCCCAGCATTTT.